These T cell receptor beta chains were read from a single sample in a study of T cell repertoires in cytomegalovirus infection. In TCRdb, the reads were re-called with MiXCR into one record per CDR3 protein. The data show 250,000 to 300,000 distinct CDR3 sequences, 8% to 9.5% seen once. The sample taken for sequencing was PBMCs. The receptor source for this set is a human donor in good health (CMV status not recorded). Some clones in this sample may be carry-over from other donors' samples. The CDR3 runs from the conserved cysteine through the conserved F or W. D genes are given only for firm matches. The size of a clone is reported for some rows only, either as once, few or many, or as a class for expanded clones.

D gene	V gene	J gene	clone size	CDR3 DNA	CDR3 protein
TRBD2	TRBV7-2	TRBJ2-3	many	TGTGCCAGCAGCCAACCCACGGGCCCTGAACTAGCGGGGGGGCCCGCAGATACGCAGTATTTT	CASSQPTGPELAGGPADTQYF
TRBD1	TRBV6-2/TRBV6-3	TRBJ1-5	many	TGTGCCAGCACGATGGGACAGCTTAGCAATCAGCCCCAGCATTTT	CASTMGQLSNQPQHF
TRBD1	TRBV19	TRBJ1-6	many	TGTGCCAGTAGTACCCAAGGACAGGGTAATTCACCCCTCCACTTT	CASSTQGQGNSPLHF
.	TRBV6-2/TRBV6-3	TRBJ1-1	few	TGTGCCAGCAGCCTATCACTGCTAGGGACTGAAGCTTTCTTT	CASSLSLLGTEAFF
TRBD2	TRBV7-6	TRBJ2-2	many	TGTGCCAGCAGCTCGGGGACTAGCGGGGGGACCGGGGAGCTGTTTTTT	CASSSGTSGGTGELFF
TRBD1	TRBV7-3	TRBJ2-5	few	TGTGCCAGCAGCCCCGGACAGGGAGGGACCCAGTACTTC	CASSPGQGGTQYF
.	TRBV20-1	TRBJ2-1	many	TGCAGTGCTAGTGGTGGGGGGGCAGGATTTGAGCAGTTCTTC	CSASGGGAGFEQFF
.	TRBV7-3	TRBJ2-6	many	TGTGCCAGCAGTAACCTACCGGGACGCGGTTCTGGGGCCAACGTCCTGACTTTC	CASSNLPGRGSGANVLTF
TRBD2	TRBV7-2	TRBJ2-7	.	TGTGCCAGCAGCTTAGCGACTAGCGGGATACTCTACGAGCAGTACTTC	CASSLATSGILYEQYF
TRBD1	TRBV19	TRBJ1-1	many	TGTGCCAGTACCACCGGGACAGGGATAGGTGAAGCTTTCTTT	CASTTGTGIGEAFF
TRBD1	TRBV7-2	TRBJ1-2	many	TGTGCCAGCAGCTTAGCGCAGGGGACAGGGCGGGGCTACACCTTC	CASSLAQGTGRGYTF
TRBD1	TRBV7-2	TRBJ1-4	many	TGTGCCAGCAGCCCAGGGGGTAGGGGGAATGAAAAACTGTTTTTT	CASSPGGRGNEKLFF
TRBD1	TRBV20-1	TRBJ1-2	few	TGCAGTGCTAGAGGACAGGGGATTTACTATGGCTACACCTTC	CSARGQGIYYGYTF
.	TRBV12-3/TRBV12-4	TRBJ1-1	few	TGTGCCAGCAGTACACCAATCACTGAAGCTTTCTTT	CASSTPITEAFF
.	TRBV7-2	TRBJ1-5	many	TGTGCCAGCAGCCCCGTATCAAATAGCAATCAGCCCCAGCATTTT	CASSPVSNSNQPQHF
TRBD1	TRBV19	TRBJ1-5	few	TGTGCCAGTAGTATAGAAAAGGGACAGGCTAGCAATCAGCCCCAGCATTTT	CASSIEKGQASNQPQHF
.	TRBV4-2	TRBJ1-1	few	TGTGCCAGCAGCCAGGACCAGGGGAGGGCAGCTTTCTTT	CASSQDQGRAAFF
.	TRBV29-1	TRBJ2-1	.	TGCAGCGGCTCCCCAGGGGTCTATGAGCAGTTCTTC	CSGSPGVYEQFF
TRBD2	TRBV7-2	TRBJ2-7	many	TGTGCCAGCAGCTTGGGACTAGCGGGGGACACGGGGGACGAGCAGTACTTC	CASSLGLAGDTGDEQYF
TRBD1	TRBV18	TRBJ1-1	.	TGTGCCAGCTCACCATCCGACAGGGGAAGGAACACTGAAGCTTTCTTT	CASSPSDRGRNTEAFF
.	TRBV20-1	TRBJ2-7	.	TGCAGTGCTACCACGCGGGTCTACGAGCAGTACTTC	CSATTRVYEQYF
TRBD1	TRBV7-8	TRBJ2-5	many	TGTGCCAGCCAAGGACAGGGGATATTCCAAGAGACCCAGTACTTC	CASQGQGIFQETQYF
TRBD1	TRBV20-1	TRBJ1-1	.	TGCAGTGCTCCAGGGGGCGGGACGTTGAGGAACACTGAAGCTTTCTTT	CSAPGGGTLRNTEAFF
TRBD1	TRBV6-6	TRBJ2-5	many	TGTGCCAGCACTCTGGACAGGGGGCGCGACCAGGAAGAGACCCAGTACTTC	CASTLDRGRDQEETQYF
.	TRBV7-8	TRBJ2-5	many	TGTGCCAGCAGCTTAGCCGGCGGGGAAGAGACCCAGTACTTC	CASSLAGGEETQYF
.	TRBV4-1	TRBJ2-3	many	TGCGCCAGCAGCCACCTATCGAGCACAGATACGCAGTATTTT	CASSHLSSTDTQYF
TRBD1	TRBV12-3/TRBV12-4	TRBJ1-5	many	TGTGCCAGCAGCGGGACAGGGAACAATCAGCCCCAGCATTTT	CASSGTGNNQPQHF
.	TRBV11-3	TRBJ2-1	.	TGTGCCAGCAGCCCTCTTGGAAATACGAACAATGAGCAGTTCTTC	CASSPLGNTNNEQFF
.	TRBV7-8	TRBJ2-6	many	TGTGCCAGCAGCCCCCAACAGGCCGTCAACGTCCTGACTTTC	CASSPQQAVNVLTF
.	TRBV7-2	TRBJ1-5	many	TGTGCCAGCAGCCAAGGGGTAAATAGCAATCAGCCCCAGCATTTT	CASSQGVNSNQPQHF
.	TRBV7-2	TRBJ2-2	many	TGTGCCAGCAGCCCCAGTAGGGCACTGGGCGGGGAGCTGTTTTTT	CASSPSRALGGELFF
.	TRBV7-2	TRBJ1-3	many	TGTGCCAGCAGCCCGGACAGCGTCAGCTCTGGAAACACCATATATTTT	CASSPDSVSSGNTIYF
.	TRBV11-2	TRBJ1-4	many	TGTGCCAGCAGCCCCGGGGCAACTCCCGCAACTAATGAAAAACTGTTTTTT	CASSPGATPATNEKLFF
.	TRBV7-2	TRBJ2-7	many	TGTGCCAGCAACCCCTCCGAGCTTACCTACGAGCAGTACTTC	CASNPSELTYEQYF
.	TRBV29-1	TRBJ2-2	few	TGCAGCGTTGAACCCAGGGTCCCCGGGGAGCTGTTTTTT	CSVEPRVPGELFF
TRBD1	TRBV6-2/TRBV6-3	TRBJ2-5	many	TGTGCCAGCAGTCGCCTGGGACAGGGGCTTCGAGAGACCCAGTACTTC	CASSRLGQGLRETQYF
TRBD1	TRBV7-6	TRBJ1-4	many	TGTGCCAGCAGCAAAGACAGGGACGGGTATTTAACAACTAATGAAAAACTGTTTTTT	CASSKDRDGYLTTNEKLFF
.	TRBV7-2	TRBJ2-5	many	TGTGCCAGCAGCCAGGGACTCAGCAGAGAGACCCAGTACTTC	CASSQGLSRETQYF
.	TRBV7-2	TRBJ1-6	many	TGTGCCAGCAGCCTTAGGTCGGGGGTGGACTCACCCCTCCACTTT	CASSLRSGVDSPLHF
TRBD1	TRBV6-5	TRBJ1-2	.	TGTGCCAGCAGTGTCATGACAGGGGAAGGCTATGGCTACACCTTC	CASSVMTGEGYGYTF
.	TRBV7-6	TRBJ1-2	many	TGTGCCAGCAGCCTAATGACCGAGGGGGGGGCTAATGGCTACACCTTC	CASSLMTEGGANGYTF
.	TRBV7-2	TRBJ1-2	many	TGTGCCAGCAGCTTAGGAAAGGGCGTCTATGGCTACACCTTC	CASSLGKGVYGYTF
.	TRBV4-2	TRBJ1-1	many	TGTGCCAGCAGCCATATTAATGAGGGAGGGACTGAAGCTTTCTTT	CASSHINEGGTEAFF
TRBD1	TRBV7-3	TRBJ2-3	many	TGTGCCAGCAGCTTATCCTCGACAGGGGCTGGATCAGGTTGGACGCAGTATTTT	CASSLSSTGAGSGWTQYF
.	TRBV6-1	TRBJ1-1	few	TGTGCCAGCAGAGATAGGACAGCGAACACTGAAGCTTTCTTT	CASRDRTANTEAFF
.	TRBV7-9	TRBJ1-1	many	TGTGCCAGCAGCTTAGAGGGCAGGTCGAACACTGAAGCTTTCTTT	CASSLEGRSNTEAFF
TRBD1	TRBV10-3	TRBJ1-1	many	TGTGCCATCAGTGACCCGGGACAGCCGAACACTGAAGCTTTCTTT	CAISDPGQPNTEAFF
.	TRBV7-2	TRBJ1-4	many	TGTGCCAGCAGCCCAGCCCGGGGCCTAAGAGAAAAACTGTTTTTT	CASSPARGLREKLFF
TRBD2	TRBV28	TRBJ2-7	many	TGTGCCAGCAGTTTAGGTGCCCCCGGGACTACCATATTCTACGAGCAGTACTTC	CASSLGAPGTTIFYEQYF
TRBD1	TRBV6-2/TRBV6-3	TRBJ2-2	many	TGTGCCAGCAGATTGGACAGGGGGATCTCCGGGGAGCTGTTTTTT	CASRLDRGISGELFF
.	TRBV4-1	TRBJ2-4	few	TGCGCCAGCAGCCAAGATCAGGAGCTAAACATTCAGTACTTC	CASSQDQELNIQYF
TRBD2	TRBV7-2	TRBJ2-7	many	TGTGCCAGCAGCTTCCCGGCCGGGACTAGCGATCGCGAGCAGTACTTC	CASSFPAGTSDREQYF
.	TRBV6-1	TRBJ2-1	few	TGTGCCAGCAGTGAGAGGGAAGGCAATGAGCAGTTCTTC	CASSEREGNEQFF
TRBD1	TRBV5-1	TRBJ1-3	.	TGCGCCAGCAGCTCTACCGCAGGGGGCTCTGGAAACACCATATATTTT	CASSSTAGGSGNTIYF
TRBD1	TRBV28	TRBJ1-3	few	TGTGCCAGCAGTTCCGGACAGGGGGTTACTGGGAACACCATATATTTT	CASSSGQGVTGNTIYF
.	TRBV7-2	TRBJ1-1	many	TGTGCCAGCAGCTTTAACTTCCAGGGGAACACTGAAGCTTTCTTT	CASSFNFQGNTEAFF
.	TRBV28	TRBJ2-3	.	TGTGCCAGCCCTCCGGAACAGAGCACAGATACGCAGTATTTT	CASPPEQSTDTQYF
.	TRBV7-9	TRBJ1-5	many	TGTGCCAGCAGCGACGGGGGACAGCCCCAGCATTTT	CASSDGGQPQHF
.	TRBV5-4	TRBJ1-1	many	TGTGCCAGCAGCTTCCTCAGGAAAACTGAAGCTTTCTTT	CASSFLRKTEAFF
.	TRBV7-2	TRBJ1-6	many	TGTGCCAGCAGCTTCAGGGGACTCACCCTCCACTTT	CASSFRGLTLHF